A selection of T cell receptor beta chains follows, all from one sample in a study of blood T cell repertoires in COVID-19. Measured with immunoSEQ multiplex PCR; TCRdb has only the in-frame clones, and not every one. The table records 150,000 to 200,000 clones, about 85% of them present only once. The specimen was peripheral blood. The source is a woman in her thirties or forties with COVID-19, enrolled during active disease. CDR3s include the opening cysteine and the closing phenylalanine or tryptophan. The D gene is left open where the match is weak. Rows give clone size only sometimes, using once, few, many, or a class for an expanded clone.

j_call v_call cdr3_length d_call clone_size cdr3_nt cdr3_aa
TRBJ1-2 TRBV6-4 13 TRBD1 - TGTGCCAGCAGGCATCAGACAGGGGATGGCTACACCTTC CASRHQTGDGYTF
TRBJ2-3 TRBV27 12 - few TGTGCCAGCAGGCAACAGGTCTATACGCAGTATTTT CASRQQVYTQYF
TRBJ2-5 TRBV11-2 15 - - TGTGCCAGCAGCTTAGATCGGCTAGCCGGAGAGACCCAGTACTTC CASSLDRLAGETQYF
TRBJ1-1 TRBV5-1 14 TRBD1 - TGCGCCAGCAGCGTTACAGGGGCGAACACTGAAGCTTTCTTT CASSVTGANTEAFF
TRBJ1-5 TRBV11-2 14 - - TGTGCCAGCAGCCCGACGGGTTACAATCAGCCCCAGCATTTT CASSPTGYNQPQHF
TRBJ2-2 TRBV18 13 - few TGTGCCAGCTCACAACTAGATCACGGGGAGCTGTTTTTT CASSQLDHGELFF
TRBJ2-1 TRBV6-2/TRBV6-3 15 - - TGTGCCAGCAGCGACAAGGGGGGGGCGAACAATGAGCAGTTCTTC CASSDKGGANNEQFF
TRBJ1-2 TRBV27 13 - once TGTGCCAGCAGTTTAGACAGGTCCTATGGCTACACCTTC CASSLDRSYGYTF
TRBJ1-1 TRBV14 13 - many TGTGCCAGCAACAGGTTTGCGAACACTGAAGCTTTCTTT CASNRFANTEAFF
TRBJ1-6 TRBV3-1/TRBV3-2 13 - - TGTGCCAGCAGCCATGATGCGAAGTCACCCCTCCACTTT CASSHDAKSPLHF
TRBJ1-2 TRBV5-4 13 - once TGTGCCAGCAGTCTATCTAGGTCCTATGGCTACACCTTC CASSLSRSYGYTF
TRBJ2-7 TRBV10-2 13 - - TGCGCCAGCAGTGAGTCAGGACAGTACGAGCAGTACTTC CASSESGQYEQYF
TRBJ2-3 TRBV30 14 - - TGTGCCTGGAGTGTATTCCAGGGCACAGATACGCAGTATTTT CAWSVFQGTDTQYF
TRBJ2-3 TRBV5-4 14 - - TGTGCCAGCAGCTTAATAATTTCCACAGATACGCAGTATTTT CASSLIISTDTQYF
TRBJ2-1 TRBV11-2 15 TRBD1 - TGTGCCAGCAGCTTTTCCTCTGACAGGGTACCTGAGCAGTTCTTC CASSFSSDRVPEQFF
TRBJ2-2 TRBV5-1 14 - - TGCGCCAGCAGCCGAGACGGGAGCACCGGGGAGCTGTTTTTT CASSRDGSTGELFF
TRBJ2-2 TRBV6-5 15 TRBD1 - TGTGCCTCTTACCAGGGACAGGGAAATGGGGGGGAGCTGTTTTTT CASYQGQGNGGELFF
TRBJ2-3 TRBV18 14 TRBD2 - TGTGCCAGCTCAACTAGCGGGGCGGGGGATACGCAGTATTTT CASSTSGAGDTQYF
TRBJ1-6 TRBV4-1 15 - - TGCGCCAGCAGCCAAGATGGGCCAGTGAGTCCACCCCTCCACTTT CASSQDGPVSPPLHF
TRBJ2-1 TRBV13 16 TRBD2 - TGTGCCAGCAGCAAAAAAACGACTAGCGGGTACAATGAGCAGTTCTTC CASSKKTTSGYNEQFF
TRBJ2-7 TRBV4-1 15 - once TGCGCCAGCAGCCAAGACCAAAGCCTATTTTACGAGCAGTACTTC CASSQDQSLFYEQYF
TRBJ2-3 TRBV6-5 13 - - TGTGCCATGGCGGGACAGCTCACAGATACGCAGTATTTT CAMAGQLTDTQYF
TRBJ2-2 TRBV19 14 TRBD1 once TGTGCCAGTAGCCAGGGACAGCTTACCGGGGAGCTGTTTTTT CASSQGQLTGELFF
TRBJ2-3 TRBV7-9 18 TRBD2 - TGTGCCAGCAGCTCCCTCCAGGGACTAGCGGGGGCCACAGATACGCAGTATTTT CASSSLQGLAGATDTQYF
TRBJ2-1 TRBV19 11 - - TGTGCCAGTAGTATAGCTCGGGAGCAGTTCTTC CASSIAREQFF
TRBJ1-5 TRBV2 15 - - TGTGCCAGCAGTTTGGGTACGGTACAGACAACCCCCCAGCATTTT CASSLGTVQTTPQHF
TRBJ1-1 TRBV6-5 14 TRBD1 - TGTGCCAGCAGGCCCGACAGGGGGTACTCTGAAGCTTTCTTT CASRPDRGYSEAFF
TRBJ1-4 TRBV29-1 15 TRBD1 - TGCAGCGTAGAATTCGGGACAGGGGTTAATGAAAAACTGTTTTTT CSVEFGTGVNEKLFF
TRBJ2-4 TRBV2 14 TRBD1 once TGTGCCAGCAGTGCCATGGCGGAGGACAGGGCCCCGTACTTC CASSAMAEDRAPYF
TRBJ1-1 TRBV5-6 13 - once TGTGCCAGCAGCTTGGCCGGGGACACTGAAGCTTTCTTT CASSLAGDTEAFF
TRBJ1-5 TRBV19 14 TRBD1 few TGTGCCACCCAGGACAGGCTTAGCAATCAGCCCCAGCATTTT CATQDRLSNQPQHF
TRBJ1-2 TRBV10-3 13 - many TGTGCCATCAGCTTTACAGGCGAGTATGGCTACACCTTC CAISFTGEYGYTF
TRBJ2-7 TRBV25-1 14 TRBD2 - TGTGCCAGCTTGGCGGGGGGAGGTTGGGACGAGCAGTACTTC CASLAGGGWDEQYF
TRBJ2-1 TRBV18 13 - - TGTGCCAGCTCACCGACGCAGGGGAATGAGCAGTTCTTC CASSPTQGNEQFF
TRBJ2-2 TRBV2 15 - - TGTGCCAGTGGGGGGACAGAGGAGAACACCGGGGAGCTGTTTTTT CASGGTEENTGELFF
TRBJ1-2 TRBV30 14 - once TGTGCCTGGAGTGTAATTCCAGGTAACTATGGCTACACCTTC CAWSVIPGNYGYTF
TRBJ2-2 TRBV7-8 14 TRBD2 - TGTGCCAGCAGCTTGGGACTAGCCCCCGGGGAGCTGTTTTTT CASSLGLAPGELFF
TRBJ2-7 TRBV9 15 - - TGTGCCAGCAGCGAGGGACTCGGGACCTTCTACGAGCAGTACTTC CASSEGLGTFYEQYF
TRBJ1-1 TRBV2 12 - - TGTGCCAGCGAAGAAACAGGGACTGAAGCTTTCTTT CASEETGTEAFF